The 11 T cell receptor beta chains below come from one sample, sequenced in a study of blood T cell repertoires in COVID-19 (dated by TCRdb to the early 2020s). Library preparation employed the immunoSEQ multiplex PCR assay. In its TCRdb copy, this immuneACCESS table keeps in-frame sequences only and misses some clones. Where compared with another copy, unresolved V genes explain less than half of these, and the others have no known cause. The sample records roughly 150,000 clones, roughly nine tenths of which are singletons. The top ten constitute roughly 19% of the sample. Sequencing input: peripheral blood. These receptor sequences come from a man in his sixties with active or convalescent COVID-19.

V usage is TRBV2 and J usage is TRBJ2-7; 12 nucleotides match TRBD1. J gave up 4 bases and V 6 bases, and 7 bases lay outside the gene matches. Germline V gives CDR1 SNHLY, CDR2 FYNNEI. The CDR3 totals 15 residues. Here the CDR3 DNA reads TGTGCCAGCAGGAGGGAGGGACAGGGGGCTTACGAGCAGTACTTC. It yields the protein CASRREGQGAYEQYF.

This clone was counted between two and nine times. The chain has TRBV29-1 and TRBJ1-1; D might be TRBD1 (6 bases). CDR1 and CDR2 (germline): SQVTM, ANQGSEA. V lost 3 bases and J lost 5, with 16 bases in between. This CDR3 is 14 amino acids long. CDR3 DNA sequence: TGCAGCGTTGAGGGGGGGCTGTGGCATACTGAAGCTTTCTTT. Translating gives CSVEGGLWHTEAFF.

V gene TRBV30 combines with J gene TRBJ2-7; D might be TRBD1 (5 bases). Germline CDR1 and CDR2: GTSNPN and SVGIG (reference sequence). Trimming shortened V by 4 bases and J by 0 bases, and 10 bases separated the two germline ends. This CDR3 region has 13 residues. CDR3 coding DNA: TGTGCCTGGAATGGAGACAGCTCCTACGAGCAGTACTTC. As protein: CAWNGDSSYEQYF. Based on the CDR3 plus reference TRBV30 and TRBJ2-7, the full variable domain is SQTIHQWPATLVQPVGSPLSLECTVEGTSNPNLYWYRQAAGRGLQLLFYSVGIGQISSEVPQNLSASRPQDRQFILSSKKLLLSDSGFYLCAWNGDSSYEQYFGPGTRLTVT.

This clone occurred once. The CDR3 DNA sequence: TGTGCCAGCAGCTTGCCGGGACAGGGGGAGGTCAATGAGCAGTTCTTC. This gives the protein CASSLPGQGEVNEQFF. The chain recombines TRBV7-9 with TRBJ2-1, with 11 bases aligning to TRBD1. J was trimmed by 6 bases and V by 3 bases; bases with no gene match: 7. The CDR3 is made up of 16 amino acids. Per germline, CDR1 SEHNR and CDR2 FQNEAQ (reference sequence). The whole variable domain, filled in from reference TRBV7-9 and TRBJ2-1, reads DTGVSQNPRHKITKRGQNVTFRCDPISEHNRLYWYRQTLGQGPEFLTYFQNEAQLEKSRLLSDRFSAERPKGSFSTLEIQRTEQGDSAMYLCASSLPGQGEVNEQFFGPGTRLTVL.

The J gene is TRBJ2-1, the V gene TRBV6-5; 11 bases are shared with TRBD2. The length of the CDR3 is 15 residues. Germline values: CDR1 MNHEY, CDR2 SVGAGI. V was pared by 8 bases and J by 3 bases, with 6 bases of the junction left unmatched. CDR3 bases: TGTGCCAGCCAAATAGCGGGAGGGGTCTACAATGAGCAGTTCTTC. It encodes CASQIAGGVYNEQFF.

The J gene is TRBJ2-1, the V gene TRBV5-1, with TRBD1 matching over 10 bases. Trimming cost V 3 bases and J 7 bases; bases outside gene matches: 16. The length of the CDR3 is 18 residues. Per the germline V gene, CDR1 is SGHRS and CDR2 is YFSETQ. The CDR3 loop is CASSSLVWGQGLVNEQFF. CDR3 DNA sequence: TGCGCCAGCAGCTCGTTGGTATGGGGACAGGGGTTGGTAAATGAGCAGTTCTTC.

This chain links TRBV5-4 with TRBJ2-5, with TRBD2 matching over 13 bases. Germline V gene sequence: CDR1 SGHNT, CDR2 YYREEE (reference sequence). This CDR3 has 17 residues. V dropped 3 bases and J dropped 5; count of bases not matched to a gene: 10. This CDR3 reads CASSSGTSGTQRETQYF. The CDR3 coding sequence is TGTGCCAGCAGCTCCGGGACTAGCGGGACACAGCGGGAGACCCAGTACTTC. Supplemented by reference TRBV5-4 and TRBJ2-5, the full variable domain reads ETGVTQSPTHLIKTRGQQVTLRCSSQSGHNTVSWYQQALGQGPQFIFQYYREEENGRGNFPPRFSGLQFPNYSSELNVNALELDDSALYLCASSSGTSGTQRETQYFGPGTRLLVL.

J is TRBJ1-2 and V is TRBV7-6; D ambiguous. With 5 bases removed from V and 1 base from J, the gap between germline ends came to 11 bases. The CDR3 consists of 14 residues. Germline lookup yields CDR1 SGHVS and CDR2 FNYEAQ. CDR3 DNA: TGTGCCAGCAGCCCCCCCGGGGTTAACTATGGCTACACCTTC. Its translation is CASSPPGVNYGYTF.

This chain uses TRBV5-4 with TRBJ2-2; D remains unclear. Germline CDR1 reads SGHNT; CDR2 reads YYREEE (reference sequence). The ends were cut back, 2 bases at V and 4 bases at J, with 6 bases in the middle. The CDR3 is 13 residues long. CDR3 sequence (DNA): TGTGCCAGCAGCTTTTACAGCACCGGGGAGCTGTTTTTT. Translated: CASSFYSTGELFF.

The chain combines TRBV10-3 with TRBJ2-7; possible D gene TRBD2, 6 bases. CDR1 is ENHRY, CDR2 SYGVKD, per germline. The CDR3 runs 16 residues. V lost 0 bases, J lost 2 bases, and 14 bases lay in between. In DNA form, the CDR3 reads TGTGCCATCAGTGAGTCACACGGGAGCATTACCTACGAGCAGTACTTC. This gives the protein CAISESHGSITYEQYF.

This clone was detected once. This chain connects TRBV10-3 to TRBJ1-5; 10 nucleotides line up with TRBD1. The CDR3 sequence is 17 residues long. Germline lookup yields CDR1 ENHRY and CDR2 SYGVKD. V was pared by 2 bases and J by 2 bases, with 6 bases of the junction left unmatched. CDR3 amino acids: CAISETRQGAGNQPQHF. CDR3 sequence (DNA): TGTGCCATCAGTGAGACCCGACAGGGGGCGGGCAATCAGCCCCAGCATTTT.